This T cell receptor beta chain is drawn from a study of OX40 agonist ivuxolimab in advanced cancers. The study, taken as a whole, reports: Compared with others, partial responders at 0.1-3.0 mg/kg displayed clonal expansion among the lowest. Researchers did not establish what antigens the expanded peripheral T cells target.

Assay: immunoSEQ multiplex PCR; the TCRdb copy retains only in-frame clones and omits some. The sample carries 80,000 to 100,000 clones, 92% recorded once. Autoimmune disease history or systemic immunosuppression meant exclusion. With regard to this clone: Its antigen is unidentified.

Sequences were derived from CD4+ or CD8+ T cells sorted from blood, sampled in a trial of the OX40 agonist ivuxolimab. The clonotype comes from an adult with an advanced solid tumor such as melanoma, head and neck, liver or kidney cancer.

CDR3 sequence: CASSGGRTIGQPQHF. The CDR3 nucleotides are TGTGCCAGCAGTGGGGGCAGGACCATAGGGCAGCCCCAGCATTTT. V is TRBV2 and J is TRBJ1-5, with D maybe TRBD1 (5 bases). This CDR3 is built from 15 residues. With 4 bases removed from V and 7 bases from J, the gap between germline ends came to 17 bases. Germline values: CDR1 SNHLY, CDR2 FYNNEI. The complete variable domain, with remaining parts taken from reference TRBV2 and TRBJ1-5, reads EPEVTQTPSHQVTQMGQEVILRCVPISNHLYFYWYRQILGQKVEFLVSFYNNEISEKSEIFDDQFSVERPDGSNFTLKIRSTKLEDSAMYFCASSGGRTIGQPQHFGDGTRLSIL.